One and the same sample provided the 19 T cell receptor beta chains below, sequenced in a study of T-cell memory formation after mild COVID-19. TCRdb called the 5' RACE reads again in MiXCR, with one record for every CDR3 protein. Of about 270,000 distinct CDR3 sequences in the sample, about 17% were seen once. Sequenced material: PBMCs or a T cell subset sorted from them (not recorded which). These receptors were collected from a man younger than 35 who had mild COVID-19 (a few samples of this study predate the infection). Cell type and time point are not known.

This clonotype was found many times. V is TRBV5-1 and J is TRBJ2-2; D is possibly TRBD1 or TRBD2 (6 bases each). Germline V gene lookup returns CDR1 SGHRS and CDR2 YFSETQ. This CDR3 contains 22 residues. V shed 0 bases and J shed 0 bases, with 27 bases lying between them. The CDR3 region has the DNA TGCGCCAGCAGCTTGGTGAGGGGGTCGCCTTTTCGGGGGACAACGAACACCGGGGAGCTGTTTTTT. This gives the protein CASSLVRGSPFRGTTNTGELFF.

The rearrangement joins TRBV7-9 to TRBJ2-3; D is perhaps TRBD1 (6 bases). The V gene lost 5 bases and the J gene lost 2 bases, with 20 bases spanning the gap. Per germline, CDR1 SEHNR and CDR2 FQNEAQ (reference sequence). There are 17 residues in the CDR3. CDR3 in amino acids: CASSPPLGHRNTDTQYF. The DNA for the CDR3 is TGTGCCAGCAGCCCACCGCTGGGACACCGTAACACAGATACGCAGTATTTT.

There are many counts of this clonotype. The CDR3 DNA follows: TGTGCCAGCAGTTTCTCACCTGCTTATAGCAATCAGCCCCAGCATTTT. It codes for CASSFSPAYSNQPQHF. This chain links TRBV12-3 or TRBV12-4 with TRBJ1-5; D remains unclear. Trimming left V 3 bases short and J 0 bases short, with 12 bases between. The CDR3 extends over 16 amino acids.

This rearrangement joins TRBV18 to TRBJ1-6, with 7 bases identical to TRBD1. With 1 base clipped from V and 5 bases from J, the junction kept 2 bases outside the gene matches. Germline V CDR1 and CDR2: KGHSH, LQKENI. This CDR3 comprises 15 residues. CDR3 protein: CASSPQGAHNSPLHF. In DNA, the CDR3 is TGTGCCAGCTCACCACAGGGGGCTCATAATTCACCCCTCCACTTT.

V and J are TRBV7-2 and TRBJ1-2; D is unresolved. V gave up 4 bases and J gave up 4 bases, with 16 bases separating them. Germline values: CDR1 SGHTA, CDR2 FQGNSA. The CDR3 consists of 15 residues. In DNA form, the CDR3 reads TGTGCCAGCAGCTCGGCACCGCGCGCAGGCTATGGCTACACCTTC. Its translation: CASSSAPRAGYGYTF.

Only a few counts were recorded for this clonotype. Here the CDR3 reads CASSLHQNTEAFF. In DNA, the CDR3 is TGTGCCAGCAGCTTACACCAGAACACTGAAGCTTTCTTT. The gene calls are TRBV7-3 and TRBJ1-1; unclear D gene. Germline V lookup: CDR1 SGHTA, CDR2 FQGTGA. V lost 2 bases and J lost 1, with 5 bases in between. CDR3 length: 13 amino acids.

This clonotype occurred many times. The rearrangement joins TRBV15 to TRBJ2-5, with 7 bases lining up with TRBD2. The J segment lost 5 bases and the V segment lost 0 bases, leaving 6 bases of the junction unmatched. This CDR3 has 15 amino acids. Germline-derived CDR1 and CDR2 are LNHNV and YYDKDF (reference sequence). The CDR3 protein is CATSRDKSGGETQYF. In DNA form, the CDR3 reads TGTGCCACCAGCAGAGATAAGTCGGGGGGTGAGACCCAGTACTTC.

The chain has TRBV29-1 and TRBJ2-2; TRBD2 aligns across 13 bases. The V gene's germline CDR1 is SQVTM and CDR2 ANQGSEA. V trimming: 7 bases; J trimming: 0 bases; junction bases outside the gene matches: 11. The CDR3 loop spans 18 amino acids. CDR3 in DNA: TGCAGCGGAGCCGGGACTAGCGGGGACCGCGCGAACACCGGGGAGCTGTTTTTT. Its protein is CSGAGTSGDRANTGELFF.

This clonotype has only one observation. The chain links TRBV5-5 to TRBJ2-1; D may be TRBD1 or TRBD2 (6 bases each). This CDR3 has 16 residues. Trimming shortened V by 3 bases and J by 6 bases, and 19 bases separated the two germline ends. CDR1 is SGHKS, CDR2 YYEKEE, per germline (reference sequence). The CDR3 coding sequence is TGTGCCAGCAGCTATTACGGGACCGAGGGGGGCAATGAGCAGTTCTTC. This encodes CASSYYGTEGGNEQFF.

The V and J genes are TRBV30 and TRBJ1-1; 8 bases map to TRBD1. The J segment lost 7 bases and the V segment lost 3 bases, leaving 4 bases of the junction unmatched. CDR3 length equals 12 residues. Germline V gene sequence: CDR1 GTSNPN, CDR2 SVGIG (reference sequence). As DNA, the CDR3 is TGTGCCTGGAGAGCCGGGACAGGTGAAGCTTTCTTT. It translates to CAWRAGTGEAFF. Based on the CDR3 plus reference TRBV30 and TRBJ1-1, the full variable domain is SQTIHQWPATLVQPVGSPLSLECTVEGTSNPNLYWYRQAAGRGLQLLFYSVGIGQISSEVPQNLSASRPQDRQFILSSKKLLLSDSGFYLCAWRAGTGEAFFGQGTRLTVV.

V is TRBV30 and J is TRBJ2-2; D gene uncertain. V gave up 0 bases and J gave up 4 bases, with 6 bases separating them. Germline loops: CDR1 GTSNPN, CDR2 SVGIG (reference sequence). The CDR3 covers 13 residues. The CDR3 DNA reads TGTGCCTGGAGTGTATACCTCACCGGGGAGCTGTTTTTT. Its translation: CAWSVYLTGELFF.

The rearrangement uses TRBV7-2 and TRBJ1-5, with no clear D. Germline assignment: CDR1 SGHTA and CDR2 FQGNSA. The ends were cut back, 6 bases at V and 7 bases at J, with 13 bases in the middle. This CDR3 region has 13 residues. CDR3 in DNA: TGTGCCAGCAGTCCGGGAATCGCCCAGCCCCAGCATTTT. Protein product: CASSPGIAQPQHF.

V usage is TRBV7-2 and J usage is TRBJ2-7; D may be TRBD1 (6 bases). The germline V gene has CDR1 SGHTA and CDR2 FQGNSA. V was cut by 1 base and J by 13 bases, with 20 bases left in between. The length of the CDR3 is 14 residues. CDR3: CASSLDWTDSIEYV. In DNA, the CDR3 is TGTGCCAGCAGCTTAGACTGGACAGATTCGATCGAATACGTC.

The chain carries TRBV28 and TRBJ1-4; D may be TRBD1 (5 bases). CDR3 length: 15 residues. The V gene's germline CDR1 is MDHEN and CDR2 SYDVKM. V was shortened by 4 bases and J by 5 bases, with 14 bases between the two germline ends. The CDR3 DNA reads as TGTGCCAGCAGTTCGCCCCTGGGGGGGAATGAAAAACTGTTTTTT. Amino acids: CASSSPLGGNEKLFF.

V and J are TRBV29-1 and TRBJ1-1; D may be TRBD1 (6 bases). Germline loops: CDR1 SQVTM, CDR2 ANQGSEA. There are 15 residues in the CDR3. Trimming left V 1 base short and J 1 base short, with 13 bases between. In nucleotides, the CDR3 is TGCAGCGTTGAAGGTTTAGGGGGGGCGAACACTGAAGCTTTCTTT. It encodes CSVEGLGGANTEAFF. The whole variable domain, remainder taken from reference TRBV29-1 and TRBJ1-1, is SAVISQKPSRDICQRGTSLTIQCQVDSQVTMMFWYRQQPGQSLTLIATANQGSEATYESGFVIDKFPISRPNLTFSTLTVSNMSPEDSSIYLCSVEGLGGANTEAFFGQGTRLTVV.

The chain joins TRBV4-2 to TRBJ1-2, with 7 bases aligning to TRBD1. Germline-derived CDR1 and CDR2 are LGHNA and YNFKEQ. There are 16 residues in the CDR3. The junction had 8 bases not matched to a gene; V was cut back by 0 bases and J by 4 bases. The CDR3 region has the DNA TGTGCCAGCAGCCAAGATAGCCAGGGGGTGAGCTATGGCTACACCTTC. Translating it yields CASSQDSQGVSYGYTF.

The genes are TRBV2 and TRBJ1-3; weak D call: TRBD1 (6 bases). V lost 0 bases and J lost 4, with 13 bases in between. The CDR3 contains 16 residues. Germline V gives CDR1 SNHLY, CDR2 FYNNEI. The CDR3 nucleotides are TGTGCCAGCAGTGAAGCGCAGGGGTTGAGAGGAAACACCATATATTTT. This translates into CASSEAQGLRGNTIYF.

This clonotype was detected ten times or more. The chain recombines TRBV4-2 with TRBJ2-6, with TRBD2 matching 11 bases. V shed 5 bases, J shed 0 bases, and the junction held 3 bases outside the gene matches. This CDR3 has 17 amino acids. Germline CDR1 and CDR2: LGHNA and YNFKEQ. CDR3: CASSSSGGASGANVLTF. The CDR3 DNA reads TGTGCCAGCAGCAGTAGCGGGGGGGCCTCTGGGGCCAACGTCCTGACTTTC.

The CDR3 nucleotides read TGTGCCAGCAGCCGGGGGACAGGACGGACCGGGGAGCTGTTTTTT. Translated: CASSRGTGRTGELFF. V and J are TRBV14 and TRBJ2-2; 8 bases are a match to TRBD1. The CDR3 spans 15 residues. Germline CDR1 reads SGHDN; CDR2 reads FVKESK. V was pared by 4 bases and J by 5 bases, with 6 bases of the junction left unmatched. Supplemented by reference TRBV14 and TRBJ2-2, the full variable domain reads EAGVTQFPSHSVIEKGQTVTLRCDPISGHDNLYWYRRVMGKEIKFLLHFVKESKQDESGMPNNRFLAERTGGTYSTLKVQPAELEDSGVYFCASSRGTGRTGELFFGEGSRLTVL.